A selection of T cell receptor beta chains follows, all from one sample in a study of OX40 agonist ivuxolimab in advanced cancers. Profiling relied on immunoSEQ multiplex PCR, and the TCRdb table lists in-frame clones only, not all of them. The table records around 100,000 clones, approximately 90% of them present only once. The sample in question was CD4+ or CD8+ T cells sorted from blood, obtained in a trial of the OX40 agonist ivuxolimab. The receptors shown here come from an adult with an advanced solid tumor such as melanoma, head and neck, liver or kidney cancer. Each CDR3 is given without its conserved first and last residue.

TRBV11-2,ASSFTGAAYEQY
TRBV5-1,ASALTSGGSLSTDTQY
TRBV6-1,ASRGGREQY
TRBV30,AWGGELGTQY
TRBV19,ASSITPRGTVLF
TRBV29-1,SVERDSRNYGYT
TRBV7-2,ASSPVTTDTQY
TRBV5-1,ASRETGVITDGYT
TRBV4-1,ASSQADGYNEQF
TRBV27,ASSPRAGRTHEQY
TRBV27,ASSFLGLRSSYNEQF
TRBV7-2,ASSPKTGLMNTEAF
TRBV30,AWSRGGQGIQPQH
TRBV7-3,ASSPGDGTEIDTQY
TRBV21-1,ASIRQGSGANVLT
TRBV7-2,ASSLDNVQAF
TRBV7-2,ASSLNRGSYEQY
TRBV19,ASSMQGLTQETQY
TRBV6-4,ASSEGKRRSGYT
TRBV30,AWSVRGRVELGQY
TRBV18,ASSPDAAQY
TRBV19,ASSIDRDRGQQY
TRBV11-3,ASVSGLRTDTQY
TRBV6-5,ASSFGQGPYEQY
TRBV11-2,ASSSIRGTYEQY
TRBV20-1,SAKSPGRQY
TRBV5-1,ASSPDSGPYGYT
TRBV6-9,ASRVVGLTNEQY
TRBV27,ASSPWTANTEAF
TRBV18,ASSSKDRQF
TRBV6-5,ASRPGLLGQSQY
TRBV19,ASSIVRLAGSYNEQF
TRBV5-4,ASSLRAREEY
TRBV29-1,SVEQGRSTNYGYT
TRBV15,ATSRELLGTGGPPGANVLT
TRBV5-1,ASSSGGSETQY
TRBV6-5,ASSYLRTRGDYEQY
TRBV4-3,ASSQEFRGNQPQH
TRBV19,ASSLGRAAGANVLT
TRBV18,ASSPRLAQNEQF
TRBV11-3,ASSPIAGGGEQY
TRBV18,ASSPLHGGSSYEQY
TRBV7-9,ASSLVAGVNTEAF
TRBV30,ASGQGSGEKLF
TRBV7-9,ASSLGKPSDTQY
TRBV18,ASSPRVVGQGLTNYGYT
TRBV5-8,ASSYRVGGANVLT
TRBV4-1,ASSQDNRALYEQY
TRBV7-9,ASSLYGTGTTDTQY
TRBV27,ASSGGLGTNEKLF
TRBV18,ASSPPGGNSYEQY